Listed below are T cell receptor beta chains from one sample, sequenced in a study of blood T cell repertoires in COVID-19. The assay was immunoSEQ multiplex PCR, and TCRdb's table has in-frame clones only and misses some. The table shows about 170,000 clones, with 70% to 90% occurring only once. The sequenced sample consisted of PBMCs or T cells enriched from blood (not recorded which). These receptors were taken from a woman between 18 and 29 years old who had recovered from COVID-19. Each CDR3 is given with its conserved first and last residue. The D gene is left open where the match is weak. Clone size is shown for a subset of rows, as once, few, many or a class of expanded clone.

V	D	J	size	CDR3	DNA
TRBV7-2	TRBD2	TRBJ2-7	.	CASSLTARTSGRVKEQYF	TGTGCCAGCAGCTTAACTGCTCGGACTAGCGGGAGGGTTAAAGAGCAGTACTTC
TRBV5-1	TRBD1	TRBJ2-5	once	CASSPYAQGARMETQYF	TGCGCCAGCAGCCCCTACGCCCAGGGGGCCCGAATGGAGACCCAGTACTTC
TRBV3-1/TRBV3-2	.	TRBJ1-2	.	CASSQGVIQGYGYTF	TGTGCCAGCAGCCAAGGGGTGATACAGGGCTATGGCTACACCTTC
TRBV3-1/TRBV3-2	TRBD2	TRBJ2-5	.	CASSDTGTSGRAEFQETQYF	TGTGCCAGCAGCGATACCGGGACTAGCGGGAGGGCCGAGTTCCAAGAGACCCAGTACTTC
TRBV30	.	TRBJ1-6	few	CAWNIGGNSPLHF	TGTGCCTGGAATATCGGGGGGAATTCACCCCTCCACTTT
TRBV28	.	TRBJ1-1	.	CASSWGGGAREAFF	TGTGCCAGCAGCTGGGGAGGGGGGGCGCGTGAAGCTTTCTTT
TRBV5-4	TRBD1	TRBJ2-7	.	CASSDRGQDEQYF	TGTGCCAGCAGCGACAGGGGGCAGGACGAGCAGTACTTC
TRBV15	TRBD2	TRBJ2-6	once	CATSRTLAGPSGANVLTF	TGTGCCACCAGCAGAACCCTAGCGGGGCCGTCTGGGGCCAACGTCCTGACTTTC
TRBV7-3	TRBD1	TRBJ1-1	.	CASSLTGTGDTEAFF	TGTGCCAGCAGCCTCACCGGGACAGGGGACACTGAAGCTTTCTTT
TRBV6-2/TRBV6-3	.	TRBJ2-3	.	CASSSTLDRQYF	TGTGCCAGCAGCTCGACCCTGGACAGGCAGTATTTT
TRBV7-8	.	TRBJ2-5	once	CASSWLDYTQETQYF	TGTGCCAGCAGCTGGCTGGACTACACCCAAGAGACCCAGTACTTC
TRBV25-1	TRBD1	TRBJ1-1	.	CASSEDQGAGSAEAFF	TGTGCCAGCAGTGAGGACCAGGGGGCGGGTAGCGCTGAAGCTTTCTTT
TRBV30	TRBD1	TRBJ2-7	.	CAWSRSGQGVGEQYF	TGTGCCTGGAGTAGGAGCGGACAGGGGGTCGGCGAGCAGTACTTC
TRBV7-2	.	TRBJ2-3	.	CASSLREADTQYF	TGTGCCAGCAGTTTGCGGGAAGCAGATACGCAGTATTTT
TRBV28	.	TRBJ1-2	few	CASSFVRGFSVNYGYTF	TGTGCCAGCAGTTTTGTAAGGGGATTTTCAGTGAACTATGGCTACACCTTC
TRBV2	.	TRBJ2-1	.	CATGVGYNEQFF	TGTGCCACAGGGGTGGGGTACAATGAGCAGTTCTTC
TRBV27	.	TRBJ1-2	.	CASSQRGPYGYTF	TGTGCCAGCAGTCAGCGGGGCCCCTATGGCTACACCTTC
TRBV28	TRBD1	TRBJ2-5	.	CASSLIPAGGETQYF	TGTGCCAGCAGTTTAATCCCCGCAGGGGGCGAGACCCAGTACTTC
TRBV5-1	TRBD1	TRBJ2-7	.	CASSPVQGAAEQYF	TGCGCCAGCAGCCCGGTACAGGGGGCGGCCGAGCAGTACTTC
TRBV24-1	TRBD2	TRBJ2-3	.	CATSELDSGSLTDTQYF	TGTGCCACCAGTGAGCTCGACAGCGGGAGTTTAACAGATACGCAGTATTTT
TRBV4-1	.	TRBJ2-7	.	CASSQVPAAYEQYF	TGCGCCAGCAGCCAAGTTCCGGCGGCGTACGAGCAGTACTTC
TRBV19	.	TRBJ2-4	.	CASSAEGAKNIQYF	TGTGCCAGTAGTGCAGAGGGAGCCAAAAACATTCAGTACTTC
TRBV27	TRBD1	TRBJ1-4	once	CASSHGQDEKLFF	TGTGCCAGCAGCCATGGACAGGATGAAAAACTGTTTTTT
TRBV3-1/TRBV3-2	TRBD2	TRBJ2-7	.	CASSQVISGSYEQYF	TGTGCCAGCAGCCAAGTTATTAGCGGGAGTTACGAGCAGTACTTC
TRBV14	.	TRBJ1-1	.	CASSHRGSATEAFF	TGTGCCAGCAGCCATAGGGGGTCTGCGACTGAAGCTTTCTTT
TRBV7-2	TRBD2	TRBJ2-1	.	CASLAGGTANFEQFF	TGTGCCAGCTTGGCGGGAGGGACCGCCAACTTTGAGCAGTTCTTC
TRBV7-8	.	TRBJ1-2	.	CASSLGFEQRGGYTF	TGTGCCAGCAGCTTAGGTTTCGAACAAAGGGGTGGCTACACCTTC
TRBV6-2/TRBV6-3	TRBD2	TRBJ2-7	.	CASSLGASGRPYEQYF	TGTGCCAGCAGTTTGGGGGCTAGCGGGAGGCCGTACGAGCAGTACTTC
TRBV9	TRBD2	TRBJ2-3	.	CASSQLAGSVDTQYF	TGTGCCAGCAGCCAACTAGCGGGATCGGTAGATACGCAGTATTTT
TRBV3-1/TRBV3-2	TRBD2	TRBJ2-2	.	CASSPTSGRYTGELFF	TGTGCCAGCAGCCCGACTAGCGGGAGGTACACCGGGGAGCTGTTTTTT
TRBV7-9	TRBD2	TRBJ2-5	.	CASSLRLAGGVETQYF	TGTGCCAGCAGCTTAAGACTAGCGGGAGGTGTTGAGACCCAGTACTTC